The next 13 T cell receptor beta chains were all read from a single sample in a study of glioma-infiltrating T cells after dendritic cell vaccination. The repertoire was sequenced with immunoSEQ multiplex PCR; TCRdb's copy has only in-frame clones and lacks some. The sample shows roughly 98,000 clones, around 84% of them seen only once. The material was blood, obtained before dendritic cell vaccination. The receptors stem from a human donor with glioblastoma.

The chain joins TRBV5-6 to TRBJ2-7; D perhaps matches TRBD1 (6 bases). Deletions cut 4 bases from V and 6 bases from J, with 20 bases between. The CDR3 extends over 15 amino acids. Germline CDR1 is SGHDT and CDR2 is YYEEEE. DNA of the CDR3: TGTGCCAGCAGCCTAAATGACAGGCCCGTTGGCGAGCAGTACTTC. It is translated as CASSLNDRPVGEQYF.

J is TRBJ1-1 and V is TRBV9, with a possible D match to TRBD1 (6 bases). V was shortened by 1 base and J by 4 bases, with 11 bases between the two germline ends. The CDR3 runs 14 residues. Germline values: CDR1 SGDLS, CDR2 YYNGEE. Written as DNA, the CDR3 is TGTGCCAGCAGCGTACAGGGGTCGAGCACTGAAGCTTTCTTT. It yields the protein CASSVQGSSTEAFF.

The rearrangement joins TRBV28 to TRBJ2-1, with 8 bases identical to TRBD2. The germline V gene has CDR1 MDHEN and CDR2 SYDVKM. CDR3 length: 15 residues. V lost 2 bases, J lost 6 bases, and 6 bases stayed unmatched. CDR3 sequence: CASSLATSGANEQFF. The CDR3 nucleotides read TGTGCCAGCAGTTTAGCCACTAGCGGAGCCAATGAGCAGTTCTTC. The full variable domain, completed using reference TRBV28 and TRBJ2-1, is DVKVTQSSRYLVKRTGEKVFLECVQDMDHENMFWYRQDPGLGLRLIYFSYDVKMKEKGDIPEGYSVSREKKERFSLILESASTNQTSMYLCASSLATSGANEQFFGPGTRLTVL.

This clone appeared a single time. The rearrangement uses TRBV6-5 and TRBJ2-7; TRBD1 might be the D (8 bases). Trimming took off 8 bases at V and 4 bases at J, with 21 bases between the two ends. Germline V gives CDR1 MNHEY, CDR2 SVGAGI. The CDR3 is 15 residues long. The CDR3 loop is CASAPGRQGAYEQYF. For the CDR3, the DNA is TGTGCCAGCGCCCCCGGGAGGCAGGGGGCTTACGAGCAGTACTTC.

Only one count was recorded for this clone. Germline is not matched at one junction end, which may reflect a read error. This rearrangement joins TRBV19 to TRBJ1-1; D unclear. The CDR3 spans 12 residues. Germline-derived CDR1 and CDR2 are LNHDA and SQIVND (reference sequence). As DNA, the CDR3 is TGTGCCAGTAGAGCGGGAAACAATGAAGCTTTCTTT. This translates into CASRAGNNEAFF.

This clone was seen a handful of times. This chain joins TRBV6-6 and TRBJ1-3, with a possible D match to TRBD1 (6 bases). The CDR3 extends over 16 amino acids. In germline, CDR1 is MNHNY, CDR2 SVGAGI (reference sequence). The V end lost 2 bases, the J end lost 3 bases, and 14 bases lay between the germline ends. The CDR3 region is CASSYEGGRSGNTIYF. In DNA, the CDR3 is TGTGCCAGCAGTTACGAGGGGGGGCGAAGTGGAAACACCATATATTTT.

The CDR3 bases are TGTGCCAGCAGCGTGGGGACTAGCGACTCCTACGAGCAGTACTTC. Protein: CASSVGTSDSYEQYF. The chain uses TRBV9 and TRBJ2-7; 10 bases are a match to TRBD2. Per the germline V gene, CDR1 is SGDLS and CDR2 is YYNGEE. The V and J ends lost 2 bases and 0 bases, in that order; junction bases with no gene match: 2. This CDR3 region has 15 residues.

This chain links TRBV5-1 with TRBJ2-2, with 7 bases aligning to TRBD1. Trimming removed 4 bases from V and 1 base from J; junction bases left unmatched: 4. The CDR3 consists of 15 residues. The germline CDR1 and CDR2 sequences are SGHRS and YFSETQ. The chain's CDR3 is CASSTGQRNTGELFF. The CDR3 DNA reads TGCGCCAGCAGCACGGGACAGCGGAACACCGGGGAGCTGTTTTTT.

The chain has TRBV7-7 and TRBJ1-4, with 10 bases identical to TRBD1. The germline V gene has CDR1 SSHAT and CDR2 FNYEAQ (reference sequence). Germline trimming cut 11 bases from V and 7 bases from J; bases unmatched to any gene: 13. The CDR3 totals 15 residues. CDR3 residues: CAPSRDRGLGEKLFF. The CDR3 nucleotides are TGTGCCCCAAGTCGGGACAGGGGTCTGGGTGAAAAACTGTTTTTT.

The chain joins TRBV19 to TRBJ1-2; 7 bases line up with TRBD1. Germline CDR1 is LNHDA and CDR2 is SQIVND (reference sequence). The CDR3 contains 12 residues. The V and J ends lost 7 bases and 7 bases, in that order; junction bases with no gene match: 6. Here the CDR3 DNA reads TGTGCCAGTACGGGAGGGGGCAGTGGCTACACCTTC. Its translation: CASTGGGSGYTF.

CDR3 nucleotides: TGTGCCACCAGCAGAGAGGGACAGGGCCCCTACGAGCAGTACTTC. It translates to CATSREGQGPYEQYF. J is TRBJ2-7 and V is TRBV15, with 9 bases matching TRBD1. CDR1 LNHNV and CDR2 YYDKDF come from the germline V gene (reference sequence). J lost 2 bases, V lost 0 bases, and 2 bases had no gene match. The CDR3 totals 15 residues.

This chain links TRBV5-4 with TRBJ2-7; 10 bases match TRBD1. With V trimmed by 10 bases and J by 4 bases, 8 bases remained unmatched. The CDR3 runs 13 residues. Germline CDR1 reads SGHNT; CDR2 reads YYREEE (reference sequence). CDR3 nucleotide sequence: TGTGCCTGCCGCAGGGACAGGGGATACGAGCAGTACTTC. Translating it yields CACRRDRGYEQYF.

V usage is TRBV14 and J usage is TRBJ1-1, with D maybe TRBD1 (6 bases). V was pared by 3 bases and J by 7 bases, with 18 bases between. Germline CDR1 reads SGHDN; CDR2 reads FVKESK. The CDR3 loop spans 15 amino acids. CDR3: CASSQAIIQGREAFF. The CDR3, as DNA: TGTGCCAGCAGCCAGGCGATCATACAGGGCCGTGAAGCTTTCTTT.